One and the same sample provided the 15 T cell receptor beta chains below, sequenced in a study of T cells after somatic rescue of genetic block. This table comes from immunoSEQ multiplex PCR, and its TCRdb copy is limited to in-frame clones, with some not included. This table holds approximately 70,000 clones, approximately 91% found once. Sequenced sample: peripheral blood mononuclear cells (PBMCs). Source of these receptors: a man aged 30 to 39.

This clone was seen only a few times. The V gene is TRBV6-6, the J gene TRBJ2-3; weak D call: TRBD2 (5 bases). Germline lookup yields CDR1 MNHNY and CDR2 SVGAGI (reference sequence). The CDR3 totals 16 residues. Trimming removed 8 bases from V and 6 bases from J, with 24 bases in between. CDR3 region: CASGPAARAGRDTQYF. In DNA, the CDR3 is TGTGCCAGCGGGCCGGCCGCGAGGGCGGGCCGGGATACGCAGTATTTT.

The genes are TRBV12-5 and TRBJ2-1; D gene ambiguous. V was clipped by 5 bases and J by 6 bases, with 11 bases between them. The CDR3 loop spans 13 amino acids. CDR1 and CDR2 from the germline V gene are LGHNT and FRNRAP. In nucleotides, the CDR3 is TGTGCTAGTGGTCTAAACTTGCGCAATGAGCAGTTCTTC. Translated, it gives CASGLNLRNEQFF.

This clone has a single count. V gene TRBV2 combines with J gene TRBJ1-2; tentatively, D is TRBD1 (5 bases). Germline V CDR1 and CDR2: SNHLY, FYNNEI. The CDR3 has 14 residues. V was cut by 3 bases and J by 2 bases, with 10 bases left in between. CDR3 DNA sequence: TGTGCCAGCAGTGAGGAGGGGCGGAACTATGGCTACACCTTC. It translates to CASSEEGRNYGYTF.

J is TRBJ1-1 and V is TRBV19; perhaps TRBD1 as D (6 bases). In germline, CDR1 is LNHDA, CDR2 SQIVND (reference sequence). The CDR3 is made up of 14 amino acids. The V end lost 5 bases, the J end lost 5 bases, and 15 bases lay between the germline ends. The CDR3 DNA sequence: TGTGCCAGTAGTGCACAGGGTTGGAGAACTGAAGCTTTCTTT. It specifies CASSAQGWRTEAFF.

The chain has TRBV13 and TRBJ2-7, with a possible D match to TRBD2 (6 bases). Trimming removed 3 bases from V and 6 bases from J, with 12 bases in between. Germline assignment: CDR1 PRHDT and CDR2 FYEKMQ (reference sequence). The CDR3 is 13 residues long. The CDR3 DNA reads as TGTGCCAGCAGCTTGGGGGAGGCTGGCGAGCAGTACTTC. This encodes CASSLGEAGEQYF.

The chain recombines TRBV29-1 with TRBJ1-2, with 9 bases aligning to TRBD1. The CDR3 contains 13 residues. Germline assignment: CDR1 SQVTM and CDR2 ANQGSEA. The CDR3 coding sequence is TGCAGTGCTGCCTTTGGACAGGGGTATGGCTACACCTTC. The encoded protein is CSAAFGQGYGYTF.

The chain recombines TRBV7-9 with TRBJ2-1; weak D call: TRBD2 (5 bases). The germline V gene encodes CDR1 SEHNR and CDR2 FQNEAQ (reference sequence). V was cut by 4 bases and J by 5 bases, with 6 bases left in between. The CDR3 spans 12 residues. Here the CDR3 DNA reads TGTGCCAGCAGCTCTAGCCACAATGAGCAGTTCTTC. Translating gives CASSSSHNEQFF.

The chain has TRBV4-1 and TRBJ2-5; no reliable D call. Germline V gene lookup returns CDR1 MGHRA and CDR2 YSYEKL. The CDR3 extends over 13 amino acids. With 4 bases removed from V and 1 base from J, the gap between germline ends came to 7 bases. The CDR3: CASSRAGQETQYF. The CDR3 DNA is TGCGCCAGCAGCCGTGCAGGCCAAGAGACCCAGTACTTC.

The chain joins TRBV9 to TRBJ2-7; the match to TRBD2 covers 12 bases. There are 15 residues in the CDR3. V lost 0 bases and J lost 6; bases outside the gene matches: 4. Germline loops: CDR1 SGDLS, CDR2 YYNGEE. The CDR3 DNA reads as TGTGCCAGCAGCGTAGGACTAGCGGGAGCCTCCGAGCAGTACTTC. Translation: CASSVGLAGASEQYF.

There are a few counts of this clone. The J gene is TRBJ1-6, the V gene TRBV4-1; D gene uncertain. The CDR3 covers 15 residues. V was clipped by 0 bases and J by 7 bases, with 10 bases between them. Germline-derived CDR1 and CDR2 are MGHRA and YSYEKL. This chain's CDR3 is CASSQEVAANSPLHF. CDR3 nucleotides: TGCGCCAGCAGCCAAGAGGTCGCTGCGAATTCACCCCTCCACTTT.

The chain couples TRBV19 to TRBJ1-2; TRBD1 might be the D (6 bases). Trimming took 2 bases from V and 4 from J, leaving 14 bases between them. Germline loops: CDR1 LNHDA, CDR2 SQIVND (reference sequence). The CDR3 sequence is 15 residues long. This CDR3 is CASSIPQGGAYGYTF. DNA for the CDR3: TGTGCCAGTAGTATACCCCAAGGGGGGGCCTATGGCTACACCTTC.

This chain uses TRBV27 with TRBJ2-5; perhaps D is TRBD1 or TRBD2 (5 bases each). CDR1 and CDR2 from the germline V gene are MNHEY and SMNVEV (reference sequence). CDR3 length: 15 residues. Trimming removed 3 bases at V and 5 bases at J, with 16 bases between. CDR3 amino acids: CASSFSGLPGETQYF. For the CDR3, the DNA is TGTGCCAGCAGTTTCTCTGGACTCCCAGGGGAGACCCAGTACTTC.

This chain joins TRBV5-6 and TRBJ2-7, with 8 bases identical to TRBD2. The V gene end was trimmed by 4 bases and the J gene end by 2 bases; junction bases not matched to a gene: 14. The CDR3 loop spans 17 amino acids. Germline V gives CDR1 SGHDT, CDR2 YYEEEE. The CDR3 sequence: CASSKRGRPLSTYEQYF. The CDR3 nucleotides read TGTGCCAGCAGCAAGCGGGGGAGGCCACTATCTACCTACGAGCAGTACTTC.

This chain links TRBV15 with TRBJ2-1; 13 nucleotides agree with TRBD2. CDR3 length: 18 amino acids. Losses at the gene ends were 0 bases for V and 8 bases for J; bases not matched to a gene: 10. Germline V CDR1 and CDR2: LNHNV, YYDKDF (reference sequence). The CDR3 DNA sequence: TGTGCCACCAGCAGAGATCCCACTAGCGGGAGGGCTATCGATGAGCAGTTCTTC. It is translated as CATSRDPTSGRAIDEQFF.

The J gene is TRBJ2-2, the V gene TRBV19; no clear D gene. The CDR3 extends over 14 amino acids. V was shortened by 5 bases and J by 1 base, with 8 bases between the two germline ends. Germline V lookup: CDR1 LNHDA, CDR2 SQIVND (reference sequence). For the CDR3, the DNA is TGTGCCAGTAGTTTGGCTGAGAACACCGGGGAGCTGTTTTTT. The encoded protein is CASSLAENTGELFF.